Presented here are 8 T cell receptor beta chains from one specimen sequenced in a study of technical replicates of blood from several donors. TCRdb's table, derived via immunoSEQ multiplex PCR, lists solely in-frame clones and lacks some. The data contain 55,000 to 75,000 clones, about 90% of them seen just once; the ten biggest clones take up roughly 0.41%. The sequenced material came from T cells isolated from PBMCs. Receptors originate from a human donor in good health.

The rearrangement links TRBV27 to TRBJ1-2; 7 positions agree with TRBD1. With 5 bases clipped from V and 6 bases from J, the junction kept 6 bases outside the gene matches. CDR1 and CDR2 (germline): MNHEY, SMNVEV (reference sequence). This CDR3 is 13 amino acids long. The CDR3 DNA follows: TGTGCCAGCAGTGGTAGGGGGCGCGATGGCTACACCTTC. Encoded protein: CASSGRGRDGYTF.

This chain links TRBV4-1 with TRBJ1-5, with 9 bases fitting TRBD1. V dropped 5 bases and J dropped 6; count of bases not matched to a gene: 5. CDR1 and CDR2 (germline): MGHRA, YSYEKL. CDR3 length: 14 amino acids. The CDR3 bases are TGCGCCAGCAGCGCGGGACAGGGTGCTCAGCCCCAGCATTTT. It specifies CASSAGQGAQPQHF.

The chain combines TRBV7-9 with TRBJ2-3, with 8 bases matching TRBD2. Germline V gene sequence: CDR1 SEHNR, CDR2 FQNEAQ (reference sequence). V gave up 5 bases and J gave up 2 bases; unmatched junction bases: 9. The CDR3 is made up of 16 amino acids. The CDR3 region is CASSESEREITDTQYF. The CDR3 region has the DNA TGTGCCAGCAGCGAGTCGGAGCGGGAGATCACAGATACGCAGTATTTT. The whole variable domain, remainder taken from reference TRBV7-9 and TRBJ2-3, is DTGVSQNPRHKITKRGQNVTFRCDPISEHNRLYWYRQTLGQGPEFLTYFQNEAQLEKSRLLSDRFSAERPKGSFSTLEIQRTEQGDSAMYLCASSESEREITDTQYFGPGTRLTVL.

The DNA of the CDR3 is TGTGCCTGGAGTCTTGCCCTCGACAGTGCAACTAATGAAAAACTGTTTTTT. It yields the protein CAWSLALDSATNEKLFF. The chain couples TRBV30 to TRBJ1-4; D possibly corresponds to TRBD1 (5 bases). This CDR3 comprises 17 residues. Germline CDR1 GTSNPN, CDR2 SVGIG (reference sequence). The ends were cut back, 2 bases at V and 0 bases at J, with 16 bases in the middle.

The chain recombines TRBV9 with TRBJ2-1, with TRBD2 matching over 9 bases. V was clipped by 3 bases and J by 4 bases; unmatched bases: 5. CDR3 length: 15 amino acids. In germline, CDR1 is SGDLS, CDR2 YYNGEE. The CDR3 protein is CASSGLAGSYNEQFF. In DNA, the CDR3 is TGTGCCAGCAGCGGCCTAGCGGGGTCGTACAATGAGCAGTTCTTC.

This chain joins TRBV27 and TRBJ2-2; tentative D call: TRBD1 (6 bases). V dropped 5 bases and J dropped 5 bases, with 21 bases sitting between them. CDR3 length equals 17 residues. Germline lookup yields CDR1 MNHEY and CDR2 SMNVEV (reference sequence). This chain's CDR3 is CASSIKTGHSGTGELFF. The DNA of the CDR3 is TGTGCCAGCAGTATAAAAACAGGGCACTCCGGGACCGGGGAGCTGTTTTTT.

This rearrangement joins TRBV10-3 to TRBJ2-3, with D maybe TRBD2 (5 bases). The CDR3 totals 14 residues. From germline, CDR1 is ENHRY and CDR2 SYGVKD. The V end was cut by 11 bases, the J end by 6 bases, with 21 bases between. CDR3 loop: CAVTKEDASDTQYF. CDR3 sequence (DNA): TGTGCCGTGACGAAGGAGGACGCCTCGGATACGCAGTATTTT.

This chain links TRBV5-4 with TRBJ2-5; 8 bases are a match to TRBD1. V was pared by 0 bases and J by 4 bases, with 2 bases of the junction left unmatched. This CDR3 spans 14 amino acids. Germline V gene sequence: CDR1 SGHNT, CDR2 YYREEE (reference sequence). The DNA of the CDR3 is TGTGCCAGCAGCTTGGCAGGGGGCCCAGAGACCCAGTACTTC. Translating it yields CASSLAGGPETQYF.